A selection of T cell receptor beta chains follows, all from one sample in a study of cytomegalovirus exposure and HLA in healthy donors. The assay was immunoSEQ multiplex PCR, and TCRdb's table has in-frame clones only and misses some. The data show 150,000 or so clones, less than 90% seen once. Input material: PBMCs. These receptor sequences come from a male donor in good health and CMV-seropositive. The conserved cysteine and the conserved F or W are not part of the CDR3 here.

>TRBV27|TRBJ2-7
ASSLWSGGYEQY
>TRBV16|TRBJ2-7
ASSSTRTGGSGEQY
>TRBV2|TRBJ2-5
ASSDRVETQY
>TRBV15|TRBJ2-7
ATSGLDLNSYEQY
>TRBV9|TRBJ1-6
ASSVARGSSYNSPLH
>TRBV19|TRBJ2-3
ASRSRGRGTDTQY
>TRBV7-2|TRBJ1-1
ASSFTENTEAF
>TRBV27|.
ASSFGTGTYEQY
>TRBV5-6|TRBJ2-7
ASSFHRDRDHEQY
>TRBV10-3|TRBJ2-3
AISQTSGPDTQY
>TRBV9|TRBJ1-1
ASSSRAGGTEAF
>TRBV9|TRBJ1-6
ASSAADRGFSSPLH
>TRBV7-3|TRBJ2-1
SSSSWTSGGSYNEQF
>TRBV5-1|TRBJ2-7
ASSLAGAASYEQY
>TRBV5-5|TRBJ1-5
ASSLVTLNQPQH
>TRBV5-1|TRBJ1-6
ASSPPTANSPLH
>TRBV7-9|TRBJ2-1
SSSTERGEQF
>TRBV5-1|TRBJ2-3
ASSLGASGSTDTQY
>TRBV7-9|TRBJ2-1
ASSPGGGLAGGREQF
>TRBV25-1|TRBJ1-1
ASTSHTLNTEAF
>TRBV28|.
ASSPIMRDSLYEQY
>TRBV4-3|TRBJ2-3
ASSQSGTSSITDTQY
>TRBV6-5|TRBJ2-5
ATHGVLAGGGTQY
>TRBV11-1|TRBJ2-1
ASSLVQANEQF
>TRBV4-1|TRBJ1-2
ASSQDRPEPNYGYT
>TRBV28|TRBJ1-1
ASTPGGGTEAF
>TRBV7-7|TRBJ2-1
ASSLGLGFVQF
>TRBV7-8|TRBJ1-6
ASSLVVRSSYNSPLH
>TRBV19|TRBJ2-1
ASTAYLGEQF
>TRBV9|TRBJ2-7
ASSERQGGYEQY
>TRBV18|TRBJ2-5
ASRSLTGIQETQY
>TRBV5-1|TRBJ2-2
ASRKGGANTGELF
>TRBV2|TRBJ2-3
ASSVLGTDTQY
>TRBV12-5|TRBJ1-1
ASGLSRGEVGNTEAF
>TRBV6-6|TRBJ2-7
ASSTTAGVNYEQY
>TRBV11-2|TRBJ2-7
ASSSGNEQY
>TRBV5-1|TRBJ1-1
ASSLVQMNTEAF
>TRBV27|TRBJ1-2
ASRKPGQNYGYT
>TRBV10-3|TRBJ2-7
AISESRDRAEQY
>TRBV6-5|TRBJ1-1
ASSYAGLGTEAF
>TRBV6-6|TRBJ2-3
ASGYRGTDTQY
>TRBV5-6|TRBJ1-2
ASSLIGGRGGYT